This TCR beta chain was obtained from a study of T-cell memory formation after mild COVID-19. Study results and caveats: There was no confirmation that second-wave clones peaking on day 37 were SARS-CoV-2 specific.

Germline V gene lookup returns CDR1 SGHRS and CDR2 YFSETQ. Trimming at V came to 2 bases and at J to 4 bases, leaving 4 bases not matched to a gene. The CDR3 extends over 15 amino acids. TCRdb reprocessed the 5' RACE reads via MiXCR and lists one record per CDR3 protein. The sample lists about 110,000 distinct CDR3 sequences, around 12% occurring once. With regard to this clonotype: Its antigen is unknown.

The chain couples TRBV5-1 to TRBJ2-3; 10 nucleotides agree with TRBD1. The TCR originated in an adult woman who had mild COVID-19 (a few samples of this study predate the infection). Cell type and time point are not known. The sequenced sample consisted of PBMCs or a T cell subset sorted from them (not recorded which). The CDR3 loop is CASSLRTGGPDTQYF. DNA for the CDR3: TGCGCCAGCAGCTTAAGGACAGGGGGTCCAGATACGCAGTATTTT.